This is a list of T cell receptor beta chains from one sample in a study of T cell changes during pregnancy in multiple sclerosis. Clones were sequenced by immunoSEQ multiplex PCR, and TCRdb holds only the in-frame ones, with some missing. The table shows about 53,000 clones, with about 90% occurring only once. The sequencing here drew on peripheral blood, taken after pregnancy. These receptors originate from a female donor in good health, enrolled as a control in a pregnancy study. Each CDR3 is given with its conserved first and last residue. Each record gives: D gene, V gene, J gene, CDR3 protein. D genes are given only for firm matches.

TRBD1,TRBV19,TRBJ1-5,CATRDRVNQPQHF
TRBD1,TRBV15,TRBJ2-7,CATSRDSGGPYEQYF
.,TRBV5-1,TRBJ1-1,CASSLAAGLNTEAFF
.,TRBV10-1,TRBJ2-1,CASSRSSYNEQFF
TRBD1,TRBV5-5,TRBJ1-5,CASSLATGRNQPQHF
.,TRBV6-6,TRBJ1-6,CASSYSPLGDGSPLHF
TRBD2,TRBV4-3,TRBJ2-1,CASSQDVGGAYNEQFF
.,TRBV5-8,TRBJ2-2,CASSFWASTGELFF
.,TRBV5-1,TRBJ2-1,CASSLDRNNEQFF
.,TRBV6-6,TRBJ1-5,CASSDTGLQPQHF
.,TRBV7-6,TRBJ1-4,CASSTPGTNEKLFF
.,TRBV11-3,TRBJ2-5,CASSSGLGGEETQYF
.,TRBV4-2,TRBJ2-1,CASSQDPLDNNNEQFF
.,TRBV9,TRBJ2-1,CASSVDIVNEQFF
.,TRBV19,TRBJ2-6,CASSKTGSGANVLTF
TRBD1,TRBV11-2,TRBJ1-4,CASSRTGGSGEKLFF
.,TRBV6-1,TRBJ1-4,CASSSGQTPNEKLFF
TRBD1,TRBV13,TRBJ1-3,CASSPGGSGNTIYF
.,TRBV7-8,TRBJ2-5,CASSLLVRGLAVETQYF
.,TRBV27,TRBJ1-4,CASSLYGQLNEKLFF